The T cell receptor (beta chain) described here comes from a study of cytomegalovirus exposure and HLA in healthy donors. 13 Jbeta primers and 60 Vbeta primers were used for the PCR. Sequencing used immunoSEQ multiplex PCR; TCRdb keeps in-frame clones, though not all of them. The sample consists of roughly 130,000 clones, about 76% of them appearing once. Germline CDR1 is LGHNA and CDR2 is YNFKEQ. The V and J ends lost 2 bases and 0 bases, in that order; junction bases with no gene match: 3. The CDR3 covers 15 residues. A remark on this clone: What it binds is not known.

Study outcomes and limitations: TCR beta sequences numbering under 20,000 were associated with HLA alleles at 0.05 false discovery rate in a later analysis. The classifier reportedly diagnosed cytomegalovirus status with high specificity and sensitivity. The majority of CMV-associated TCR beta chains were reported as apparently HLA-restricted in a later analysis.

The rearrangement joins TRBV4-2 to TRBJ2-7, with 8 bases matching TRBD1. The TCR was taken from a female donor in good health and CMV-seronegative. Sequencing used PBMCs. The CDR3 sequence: CASSQQGASSYEQYF. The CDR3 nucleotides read TGTGCCAGCAGCCAACAGGGGGCTAGCTCCTACGAGCAGTACTTC.